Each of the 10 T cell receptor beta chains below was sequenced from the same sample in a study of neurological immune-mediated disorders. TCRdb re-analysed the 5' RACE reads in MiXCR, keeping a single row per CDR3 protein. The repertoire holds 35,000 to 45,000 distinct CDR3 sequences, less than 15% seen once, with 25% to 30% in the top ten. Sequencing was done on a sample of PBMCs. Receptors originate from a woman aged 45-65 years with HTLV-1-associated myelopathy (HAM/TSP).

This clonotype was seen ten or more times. The CDR3 DNA reads as TGCGCCAGCAGCCCCCGGGGGGACGGCGCGAACACCGGGGAGCTGTTTTTT. Its protein is CASSPRGDGANTGELFF. The genes are TRBV5-1 and TRBJ2-2, with 7 bases matching TRBD2. V gave up 4 bases and J gave up 0 bases; unmatched junction bases: 9. Germline loops: CDR1 SGHRS, CDR2 YFSETQ. This CDR3 comprises 17 residues.

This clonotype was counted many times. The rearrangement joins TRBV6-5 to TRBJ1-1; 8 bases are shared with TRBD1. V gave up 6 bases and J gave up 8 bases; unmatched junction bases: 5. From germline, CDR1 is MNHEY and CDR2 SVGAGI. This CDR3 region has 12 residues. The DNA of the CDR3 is TGTGCCAGCAGATTCGGACAGGGCGAAGCTTTCTTT. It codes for CASRFGQGEAFF.

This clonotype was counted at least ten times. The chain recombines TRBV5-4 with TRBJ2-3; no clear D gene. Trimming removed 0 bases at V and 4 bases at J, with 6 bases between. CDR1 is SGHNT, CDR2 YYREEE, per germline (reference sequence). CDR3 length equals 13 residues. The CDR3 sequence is CASSLVLPDTQYF. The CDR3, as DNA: TGTGCCAGCAGCTTGGTACTGCCAGATACGCAGTATTTT.

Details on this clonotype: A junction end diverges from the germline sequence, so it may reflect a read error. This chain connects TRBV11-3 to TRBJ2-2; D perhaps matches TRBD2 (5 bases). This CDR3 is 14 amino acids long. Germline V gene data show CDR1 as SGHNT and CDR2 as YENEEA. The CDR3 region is CASRARRGAGELFF. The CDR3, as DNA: TGTGCCAGCAGAGCCCGACGGGGTGCCGGTGAGCTGTTTTTT.

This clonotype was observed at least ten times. The CDR3 loop reads CASRLLRELSGELFF. The CDR3 coding sequence is TGTGCCAGCCGCCTACTAAGAGAATTATCCGGGGAGCTGTTTTTT. The chain links TRBV12-3 or TRBV12-4 to TRBJ2-2; D gene ambiguous. The V gene lost 8 bases and the J gene lost 6 bases, with 19 bases spanning the gap. The CDR3 runs to 15 residues.

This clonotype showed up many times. CDR3 protein: CASSFRGRGEAFF. As DNA, the CDR3 is TGTGCCAGCAGCTTCCGGGGCCGAGGTGAAGCTTTCTTT. The V gene is TRBV13, the J gene TRBJ1-1, with D maybe TRBD1 (5 bases). CDR1 is PRHDT, CDR2 FYEKMQ, per germline (reference sequence). The CDR3 spans 13 residues. The V end lost 3 bases, the J end lost 7 bases, and 12 bases lay between the germline ends.

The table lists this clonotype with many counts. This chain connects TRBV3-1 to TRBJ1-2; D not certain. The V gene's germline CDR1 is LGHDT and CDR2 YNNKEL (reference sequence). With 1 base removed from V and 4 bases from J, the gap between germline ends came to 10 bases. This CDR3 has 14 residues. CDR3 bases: TGTGCCAGCAGCCAAGCGGCGGGGTCCTATGGCTACACCTTC. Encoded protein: CASSQAAGSYGYTF.

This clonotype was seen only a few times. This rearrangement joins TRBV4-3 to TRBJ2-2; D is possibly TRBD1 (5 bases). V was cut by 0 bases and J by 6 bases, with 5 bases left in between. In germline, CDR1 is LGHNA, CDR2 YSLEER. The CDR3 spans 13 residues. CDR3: CASSQDRAGELFF. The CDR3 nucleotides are TGCGCCAGCAGCCAAGACAGGGCCGGGGAGCTGTTTTTT.

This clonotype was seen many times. CDR3: CASNRGPYNEQFF. CDR3 bases: TGTGCCAGCAACAGGGGACCTTACAATGAGCAGTTCTTC. The V and J genes are TRBV19 and TRBJ2-1, with TRBD1 matching over 7 bases. The CDR3 runs to 13 residues. Trimming took 9 bases from V and 4 from J; bases not matched to a gene: 6. Germline lookup yields CDR1 LNHDA and CDR2 SQIVND (reference sequence).

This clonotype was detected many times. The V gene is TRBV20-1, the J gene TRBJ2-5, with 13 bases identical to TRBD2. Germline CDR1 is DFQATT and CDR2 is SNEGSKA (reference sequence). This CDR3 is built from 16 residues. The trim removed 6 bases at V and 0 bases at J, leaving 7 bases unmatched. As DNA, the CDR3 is TGCAGTGCCACCGGACTAGCGGGGGCGTACCAAGAGACCCAGTACTTC. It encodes CSATGLAGAYQETQYF.